The text below deals with one T cell receptor (beta chain). This record comes from a study of T cell responses to AZD1222 COVID-19 vaccine. CDR1 MNHEY and CDR2 SMNVEV come from the germline V gene (reference sequence). Trimming cost V 2 bases and J 4 bases, with 14 bases left between them. The CDR3 has 15 residues. The data were produced by immunoSEQ multiplex PCR, yet TCRdb's version contains in-frame clones alone and is incomplete. The sample records roughly 120,000 clones, about 90% being singletons. The sequenced sample was peripheral blood, obtained on day 0 of AZD1222 vaccination. The chain combines TRBV27 with TRBJ1-2; no reliable D call. The receptor was derived from an adult in good health. The CDR3 sequence is CASSLSGVGGYGYTF. In nucleotides, the CDR3 is TGTGCCAGCAGTTTAAGCGGGGTGGGAGGCTATGGCTACACCTTC.